The present TCR beta chain was sequenced within a study of T-cell memory formation after mild COVID-19. Germline CDR1 reads LGHNA; CDR2 reads YSLEER. There are 15 residues in the CDR3. The trim removed 3 bases at V and 3 bases at J, leaving 6 bases unmatched. TCR alpha and TCR beta cDNA libraries with sample barcodes and UMIs came from 5'RACE using constant-segment primers. TCRdb reprocessed the 5' RACE reads via MiXCR and lists one record per CDR3 protein. The sample lists around 100,000 distinct CDR3 sequences, around a fifth occurring once. This TCR derives from a man between 18 and 29 years old who had mild COVID-19 (a few samples of this study predate the infection). Cell type and time point are not known. The chain combines TRBV4-3 with TRBJ2-5, with 8 bases aligning to TRBD2. Sequencing was performed on PBMCs or a T cell subset sorted from them (not recorded which). For the CDR3, the DNA is TGCGCCAGCAGCCAGACATTTAGCGGGGAAGAGACCCAGTACTTC. Translated, it gives CASSQTFSGEETQYF.